Detailed here is one T cell receptor beta chain. One base away lies a much larger clone, so this may be a sequencing read error. The data originate from a study of CD8+CD57+ T cells in acquired aplastic anemia. The J segment lost 6 bases and the V segment lost 3 bases, leaving 8 bases of the junction unmatched. Germline CDR1 reads LNHDA; CDR2 reads SQIVND (reference sequence). This CDR3 region has 16 residues. Genomic DNA constituted the template upon which TCR beta VDJ and CDR3 profiling was performed. TCRdb re-derived calls from the reads in MiXCR, one entry per CDR3 protein. Of some 180,000 distinct CDR3 sequences in the sample, under 55% were seen once.

V gene TRBV19 combines with J gene TRBJ2-2, with 9 bases matching TRBD1. Sequencing input: sorted CD4+, CD8+, or CD8+CD57+ T cells (not recorded which) from PBMCs. This receptor was obtained from a human donor in good health. CDR3 coding DNA: TGTGCCAGTAGTATGGTCAGGGACAGGGCAGCCGGGGAGCTGTTTTTT. It yields the protein CASSMVRDRAAGELFF.